These 2 T cell receptor beta chains were sequenced from one sample in a study of T-cell memory formation after mild COVID-19 (dated by TCRdb to 2020 to 2023). Libraries were prepared through 5' RACE. The reads were generated on an Illumina NovaSeq 6000. TCRdb reran the public reads through fastp at Q25 and MiXCR, keeping productive beta chains. When rows share a CDR3 protein, they turn into one entry using the most common DNA and genes. This sample lists about 150,000 distinct CDR3 sequences; roughly 30% were detected once. The ten largest clonotypes hold more than 10% of the sample. Sequenced input: PBMCs or a T cell subset sorted from them (not recorded which). The receptors were sampled from an adult woman who had mild COVID-19 (a few samples of this study predate the infection). The sample titles of this study are shuffled in the database, so cell type and time point are left out; the donor was told from shared clones.

The genes are TRBV15 and TRBJ2-7; D is ambiguous. The germline CDR1 and CDR2 sequences are LNHNV and YYDKDF (reference sequence). V was trimmed by 0 bases and J by 0 bases, leaving 6 bases between them. This CDR3 is 14 amino acids long. The CDR3 sequence: CATSRDRSSYEQYF. The CDR3 DNA reads as TGTGCCACCAGCAGAGATAGGAGCTCCTACGAGCAGTACTTC.

The CDR3 DNA reads as TGTGCCAGCAGCCCTAGCGGGGGGGATTACAATGAGCAGTTCTTC. Its translation is CASSPSGGDYNEQFF. V and J are TRBV12-3 or TRBV12-4 and TRBJ2-1; 12 positions match TRBD2. This CDR3 is 15 amino acids long. After removal of 6 bases from V and 4 bases from J, the junction contained 4 bases not matched to a gene.